This T cell receptor beta chain was identified during a study of blood T cell repertoires in COVID-19. Across the study: Whether acute or convalescent, the COVID-19 samples came from the United States, Italy and Spain.

Membership in each cohort depended on participant-reported clinical history. Original analysis: The authors estimated nucleated cell counts from reference gene primer amplification. Clones were sequenced by immunoSEQ multiplex PCR, and TCRdb holds only the in-frame ones, with some missing. V and J calls plus clone size are reproduced from that table; the DNA served to infer D and trimming. The sample lists some 350,000 clones, 85% to 90% occurring once. The CDR3 spans 12 residues. Deletions cut 10 bases from V and 4 bases from J, with 13 bases between. This sequence was found in a man aged 18 to 30 who had recovered from COVID-19. The material sequenced was PBMCs or T cells enriched from blood (not recorded which). The chain couples TRBV12-3 or TRBV12-4 to TRBJ2-5; perhaps TRBD1 as D (6 bases). The CDR3: CATSGEAETQYF. DNA for the CDR3: TGTGCCACTTCAGGGGAAGCAGAGACCCAGTACTTC.